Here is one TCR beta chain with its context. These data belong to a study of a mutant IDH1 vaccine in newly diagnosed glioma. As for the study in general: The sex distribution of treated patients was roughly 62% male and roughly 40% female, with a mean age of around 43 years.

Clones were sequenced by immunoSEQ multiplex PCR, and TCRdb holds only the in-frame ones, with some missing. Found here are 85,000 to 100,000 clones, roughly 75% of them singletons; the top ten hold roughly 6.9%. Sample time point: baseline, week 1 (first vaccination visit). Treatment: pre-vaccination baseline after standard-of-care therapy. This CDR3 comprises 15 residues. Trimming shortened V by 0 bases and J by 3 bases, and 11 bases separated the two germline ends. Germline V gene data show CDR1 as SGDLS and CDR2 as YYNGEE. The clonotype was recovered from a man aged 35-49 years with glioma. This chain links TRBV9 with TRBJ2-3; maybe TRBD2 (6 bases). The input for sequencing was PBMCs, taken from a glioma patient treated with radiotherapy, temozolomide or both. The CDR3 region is CASSVGGVRTDTQYF. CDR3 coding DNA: TGTGCCAGCAGCGTAGGCGGGGTTCGAACAGATACGCAGTATTTT.